This T cell receptor (beta chain) came from a study of CD8+CD57+ T cells in acquired aplastic anemia. Study at large: On average, sorted CD4+ and CD8+ cells gave approximately 3.5 ug of DNA. Where healthy donors were concerned, CD4+ cells averaged approximately 10 million reads. Study-level points and caveats: Patients and controls shared 25 to 30 CD8+ CDR3 sequences, which appeared highly expressed in patients and within their immunodominant clones. Researchers reported that CD8+ Simpson's diversity was not significantly different in patients versus controls.

CDR3 and TCR beta VDJ profiling relied on a genomic DNA template. TCRdb ran MiXCR on the reads and lists one entry per CDR3 protein. Among a few hundred thousand distinct CDR3 sequences, around 68% were seen once, and the ten largest hold under 4.5%. Germline V lookup: CDR1 LNHNV, CDR2 YYDKDF (reference sequence). This CDR3 has 21 amino acids. Between the trimmed V and J ends, which lost 1 base and 9 bases, there was a span of 36 bases. Comments on this clonotype: The antigen is not known.

The sample consisted of sorted CD4+, CD8+, or CD8+CD57+ T cells (not recorded which) from PBMCs. V and J are TRBV15 and TRBJ1-2, with unresolved D. The source of this sequence is a human donor in good health, serving as a control. The CDR3, as DNA: TGTGCCACCAGCAGAGGGAGCGAGGGCAACTACCTGCTTCTCGGGAACGGCAGCTACACCTTC. Protein: CATSRGSEGNYLLLGNGSYTF.